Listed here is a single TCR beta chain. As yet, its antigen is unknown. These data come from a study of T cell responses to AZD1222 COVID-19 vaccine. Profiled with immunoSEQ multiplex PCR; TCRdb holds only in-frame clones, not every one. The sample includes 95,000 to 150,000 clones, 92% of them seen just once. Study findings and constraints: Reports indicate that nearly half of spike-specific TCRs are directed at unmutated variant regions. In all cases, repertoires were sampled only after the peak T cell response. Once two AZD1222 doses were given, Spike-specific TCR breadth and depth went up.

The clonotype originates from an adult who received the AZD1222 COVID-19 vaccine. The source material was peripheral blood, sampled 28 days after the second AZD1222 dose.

In DNA form, the CDR3 reads TGTGCCAGCAGTTTGCCAGGGAATAGGAGGGACTACACCTTC. This translates into CASSLPGNRRDYTF. The chain couples TRBV28 to TRBJ1-2; a weak D match, TRBD1 (5 bases). V lost 3 bases and J 10 bases, leaving 18 bases between the germline ends. This CDR3 comprises 14 residues. Germline V gene sequence: CDR1 MDHEN, CDR2 SYDVKM.